The clone carrying this T cell receptor beta chain was found a few times. Its cognate antigen is unknown. This record belongs to a study of CD8 T cells in Susac syndrome. Study outcomes and limitations: A relatively small number of individuals underwent TCR sequencing and HLA analysis.

Sequencing of TCR beta was carried out in blood CD8+ and CD4+ T cells. The RNA input was about 0.5 to 1 ug, and it was reverse transcribed with random hexamers. By means of immunoSEQ multiplex PCR, TCR beta CDR3 spanning 54 Vbeta and 13 Jbeta underwent amplification. One entry per CDR3 protein results from TCRdb running MiXCR on the immunoSEQ multiplex PCR reads. The repertoire includes 150,000 to 200,000 distinct CDR3 sequences, roughly 92% of them detected once, and roughly 0.1% sits in the top ten. The germline gives CDR1 SGHTA, CDR2 FQGNSA. After removal of 5 bases from V and 5 bases from J, the junction contained 7 bases not matched to a gene. CDR3 length equals 15 residues.

Material for sequencing was CD4+ T cells from PBMCs. The rearrangement links TRBV7-2 to TRBJ2-5, with 11 bases lining up with TRBD1. The receptor was isolated from a human donor with multiple sclerosis. CDR3 nucleotide sequence: TGTGCCAGCAGCACCTGGACAGGGGGCCGGGAGACCCAGTACTTC. Encoded protein: CASSTWTGGRETQYF.